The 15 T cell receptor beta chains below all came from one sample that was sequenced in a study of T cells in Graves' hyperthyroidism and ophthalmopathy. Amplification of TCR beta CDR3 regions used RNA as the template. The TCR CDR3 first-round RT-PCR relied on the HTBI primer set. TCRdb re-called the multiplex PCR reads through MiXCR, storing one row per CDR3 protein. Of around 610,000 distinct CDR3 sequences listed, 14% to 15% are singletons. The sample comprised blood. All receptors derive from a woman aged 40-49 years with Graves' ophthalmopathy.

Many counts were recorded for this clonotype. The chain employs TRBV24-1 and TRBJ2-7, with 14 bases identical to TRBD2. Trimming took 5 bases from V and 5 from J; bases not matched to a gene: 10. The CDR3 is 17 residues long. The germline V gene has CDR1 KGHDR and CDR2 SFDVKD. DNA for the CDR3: TGTGCCACCAGTGCCCCGGGACTAGCGGGAGTTAAGGACGAGCAGTACTTC. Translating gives CATSAPGLAGVKDEQYF.

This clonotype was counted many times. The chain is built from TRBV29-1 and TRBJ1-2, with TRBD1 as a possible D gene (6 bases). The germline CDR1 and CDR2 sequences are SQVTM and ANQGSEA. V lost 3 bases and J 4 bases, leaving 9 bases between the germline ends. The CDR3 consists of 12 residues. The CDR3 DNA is TGCAGCGTTGATGTAGGGGGCTATGGCTACACCTTC. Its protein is CSVDVGGYGYTF.

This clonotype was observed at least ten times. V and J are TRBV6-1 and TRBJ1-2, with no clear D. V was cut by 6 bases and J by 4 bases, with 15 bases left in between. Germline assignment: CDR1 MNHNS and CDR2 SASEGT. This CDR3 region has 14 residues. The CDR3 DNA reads TGTGCCAGCAGCGACGACGGGCAGAGCTATGGCTACACCTTC. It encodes CASSDDGQSYGYTF.

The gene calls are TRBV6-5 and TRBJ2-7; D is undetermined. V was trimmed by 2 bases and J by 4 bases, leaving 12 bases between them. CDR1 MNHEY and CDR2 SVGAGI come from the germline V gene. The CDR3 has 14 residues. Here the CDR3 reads CASSYRAATYEQYF. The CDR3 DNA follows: TGTGCCAGCAGTTACCGGGCCGCGACTTACGAGCAGTACTTC.

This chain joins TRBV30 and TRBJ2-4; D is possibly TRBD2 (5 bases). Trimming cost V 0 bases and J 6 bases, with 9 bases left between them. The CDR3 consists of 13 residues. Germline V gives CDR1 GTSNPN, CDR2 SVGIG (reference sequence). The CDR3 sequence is CAWSVSGGNIQYF. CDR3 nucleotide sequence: TGTGCCTGGAGTGTAAGCGGAGGAAACATTCAGTACTTC.

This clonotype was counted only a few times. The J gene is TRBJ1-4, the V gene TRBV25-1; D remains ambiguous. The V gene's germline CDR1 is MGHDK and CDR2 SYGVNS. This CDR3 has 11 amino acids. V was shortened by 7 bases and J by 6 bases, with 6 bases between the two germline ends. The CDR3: CASNVDEKLFF. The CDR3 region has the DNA TGTGCCAGCAATGTGGATGAAAAACTGTTTTTT.

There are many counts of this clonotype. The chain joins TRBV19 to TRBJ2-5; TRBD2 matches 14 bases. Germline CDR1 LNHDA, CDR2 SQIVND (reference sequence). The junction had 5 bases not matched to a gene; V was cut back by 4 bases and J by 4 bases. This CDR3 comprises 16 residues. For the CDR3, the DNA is TGTGCCAGTAGTAATCCGGGACTAGCGGGAGCAGAGACCCAGTACTTC. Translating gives CASSNPGLAGAETQYF.

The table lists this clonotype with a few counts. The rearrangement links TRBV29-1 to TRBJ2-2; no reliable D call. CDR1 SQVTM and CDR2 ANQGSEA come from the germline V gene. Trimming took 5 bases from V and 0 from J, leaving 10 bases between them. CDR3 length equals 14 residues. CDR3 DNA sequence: TGCAGCGTTTTAGCAGGTGCGAACACCGGGGAGCTGTTTTTT. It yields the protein CSVLAGANTGELFF.

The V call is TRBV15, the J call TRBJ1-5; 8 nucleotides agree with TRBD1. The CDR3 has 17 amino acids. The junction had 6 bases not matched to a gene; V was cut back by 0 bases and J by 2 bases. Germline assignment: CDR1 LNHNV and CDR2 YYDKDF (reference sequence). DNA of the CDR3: TGTGCCACCAGCAGAGATAAGGACAGGGTAGGCAATCAGCCCCAGCATTTT. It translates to CATSRDKDRVGNQPQHF.

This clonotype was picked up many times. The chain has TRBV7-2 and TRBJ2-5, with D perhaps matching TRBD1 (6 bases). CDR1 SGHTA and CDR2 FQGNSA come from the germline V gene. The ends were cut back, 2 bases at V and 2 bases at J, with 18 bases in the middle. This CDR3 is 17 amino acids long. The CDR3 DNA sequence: TGTGCCAGCAGCTTATCCCAGGGGCCAGTACTTCAAGAGACCCAGTACTTC. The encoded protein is CASSLSQGPVLQETQYF.

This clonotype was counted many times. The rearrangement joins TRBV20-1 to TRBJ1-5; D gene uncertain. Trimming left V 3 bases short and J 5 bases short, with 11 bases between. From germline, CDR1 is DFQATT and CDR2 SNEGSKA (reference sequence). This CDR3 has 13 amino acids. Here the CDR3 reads CSASQGFDQPQHF. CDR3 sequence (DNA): TGCAGTGCTAGTCAAGGTTTTGATCAGCCCCAGCATTTT.

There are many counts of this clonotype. The CDR3 coding sequence is TGTGCCAGCAGCCACTTAATCCAAACAGGGAACACTGAAGCTTTCTTT. It yields the protein CASSHLIQTGNTEAFF. This rearrangement joins TRBV7-9 to TRBJ1-1; D is possibly TRBD1 (5 bases). V was shortened by 5 bases and J by 1 base, with 17 bases between the two germline ends. Per germline, CDR1 SEHNR and CDR2 FQNEAQ (reference sequence). The CDR3 is made up of 16 amino acids.

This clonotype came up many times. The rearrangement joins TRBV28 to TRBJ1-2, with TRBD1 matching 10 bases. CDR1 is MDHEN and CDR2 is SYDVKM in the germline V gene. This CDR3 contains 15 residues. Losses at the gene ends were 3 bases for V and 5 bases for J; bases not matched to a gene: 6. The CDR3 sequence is CASSLRDRGGYGYTF. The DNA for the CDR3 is TGTGCCAGCAGTTTGAGGGACAGGGGCGGTTATGGCTACACCTTC.

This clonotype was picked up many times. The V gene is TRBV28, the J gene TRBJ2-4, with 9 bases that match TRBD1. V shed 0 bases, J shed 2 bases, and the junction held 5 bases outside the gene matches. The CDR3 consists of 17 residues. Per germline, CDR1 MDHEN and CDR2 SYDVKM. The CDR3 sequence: CASSLWTGQGTKNIQYF. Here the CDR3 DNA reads TGTGCCAGCAGTTTATGGACTGGACAGGGGACCAAAAACATTCAGTACTTC.

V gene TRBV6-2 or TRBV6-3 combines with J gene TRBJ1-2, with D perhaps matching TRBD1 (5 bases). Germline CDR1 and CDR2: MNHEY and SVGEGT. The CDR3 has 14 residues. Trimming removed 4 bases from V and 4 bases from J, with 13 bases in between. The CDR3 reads CASSSGRRSYGYTF. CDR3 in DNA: TGTGCCAGCAGTTCGGGACGCCGATCCTATGGCTACACCTTC.